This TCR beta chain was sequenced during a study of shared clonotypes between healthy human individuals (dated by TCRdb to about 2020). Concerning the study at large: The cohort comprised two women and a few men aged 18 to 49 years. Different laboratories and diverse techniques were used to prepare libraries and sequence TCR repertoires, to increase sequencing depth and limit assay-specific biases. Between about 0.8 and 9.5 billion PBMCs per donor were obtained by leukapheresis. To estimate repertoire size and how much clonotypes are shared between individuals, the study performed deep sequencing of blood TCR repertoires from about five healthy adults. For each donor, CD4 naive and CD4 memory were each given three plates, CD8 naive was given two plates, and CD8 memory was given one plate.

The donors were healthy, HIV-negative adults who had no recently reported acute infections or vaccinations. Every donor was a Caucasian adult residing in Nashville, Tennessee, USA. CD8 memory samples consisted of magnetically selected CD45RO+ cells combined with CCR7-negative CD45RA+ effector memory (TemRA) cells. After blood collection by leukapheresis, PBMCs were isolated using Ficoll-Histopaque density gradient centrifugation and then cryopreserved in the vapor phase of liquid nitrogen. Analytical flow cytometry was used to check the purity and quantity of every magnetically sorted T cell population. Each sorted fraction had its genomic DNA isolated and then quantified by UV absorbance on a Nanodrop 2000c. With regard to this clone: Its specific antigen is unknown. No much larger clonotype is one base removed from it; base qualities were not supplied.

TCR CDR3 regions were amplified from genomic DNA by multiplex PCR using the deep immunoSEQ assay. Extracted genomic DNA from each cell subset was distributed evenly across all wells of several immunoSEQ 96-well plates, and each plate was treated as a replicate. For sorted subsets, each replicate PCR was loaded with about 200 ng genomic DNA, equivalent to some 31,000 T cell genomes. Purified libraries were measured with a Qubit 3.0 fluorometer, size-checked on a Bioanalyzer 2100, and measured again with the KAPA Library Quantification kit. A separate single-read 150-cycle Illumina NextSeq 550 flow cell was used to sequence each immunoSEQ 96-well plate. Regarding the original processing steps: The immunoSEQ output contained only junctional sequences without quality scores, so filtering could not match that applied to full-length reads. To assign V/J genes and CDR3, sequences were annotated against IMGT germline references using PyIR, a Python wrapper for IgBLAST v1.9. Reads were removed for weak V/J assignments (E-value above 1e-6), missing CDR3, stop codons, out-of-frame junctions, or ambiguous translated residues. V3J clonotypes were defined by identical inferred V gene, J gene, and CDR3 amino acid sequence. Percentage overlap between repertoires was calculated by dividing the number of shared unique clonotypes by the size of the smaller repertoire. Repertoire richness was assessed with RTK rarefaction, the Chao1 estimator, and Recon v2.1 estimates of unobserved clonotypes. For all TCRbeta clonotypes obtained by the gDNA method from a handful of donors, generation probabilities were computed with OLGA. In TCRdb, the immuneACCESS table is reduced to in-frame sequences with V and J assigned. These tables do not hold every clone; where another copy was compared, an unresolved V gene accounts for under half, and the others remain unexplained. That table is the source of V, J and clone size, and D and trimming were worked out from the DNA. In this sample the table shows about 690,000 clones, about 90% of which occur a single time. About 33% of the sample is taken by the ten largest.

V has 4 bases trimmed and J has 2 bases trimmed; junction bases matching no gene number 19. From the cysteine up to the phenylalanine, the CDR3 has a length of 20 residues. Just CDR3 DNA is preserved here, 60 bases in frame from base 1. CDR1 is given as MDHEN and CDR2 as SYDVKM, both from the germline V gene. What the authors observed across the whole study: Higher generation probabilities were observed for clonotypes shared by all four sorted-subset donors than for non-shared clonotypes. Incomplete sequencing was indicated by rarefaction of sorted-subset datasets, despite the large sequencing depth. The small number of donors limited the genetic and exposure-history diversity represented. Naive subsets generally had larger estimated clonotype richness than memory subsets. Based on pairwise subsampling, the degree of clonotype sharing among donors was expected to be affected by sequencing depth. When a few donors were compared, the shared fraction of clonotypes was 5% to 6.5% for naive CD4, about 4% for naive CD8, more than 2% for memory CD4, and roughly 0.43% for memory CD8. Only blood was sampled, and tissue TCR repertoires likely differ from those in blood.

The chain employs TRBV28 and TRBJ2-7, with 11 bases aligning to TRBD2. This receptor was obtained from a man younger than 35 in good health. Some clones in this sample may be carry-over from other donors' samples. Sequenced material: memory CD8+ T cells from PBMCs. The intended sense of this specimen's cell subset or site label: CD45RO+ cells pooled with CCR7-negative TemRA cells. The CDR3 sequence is CASSWPSTSGIILRTYEQYF. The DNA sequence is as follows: TGTGCCAGCAGTTGGCCCTCGACTAGCGGGATTATTTTAAGGACCTACGAGCAGTACTTC.